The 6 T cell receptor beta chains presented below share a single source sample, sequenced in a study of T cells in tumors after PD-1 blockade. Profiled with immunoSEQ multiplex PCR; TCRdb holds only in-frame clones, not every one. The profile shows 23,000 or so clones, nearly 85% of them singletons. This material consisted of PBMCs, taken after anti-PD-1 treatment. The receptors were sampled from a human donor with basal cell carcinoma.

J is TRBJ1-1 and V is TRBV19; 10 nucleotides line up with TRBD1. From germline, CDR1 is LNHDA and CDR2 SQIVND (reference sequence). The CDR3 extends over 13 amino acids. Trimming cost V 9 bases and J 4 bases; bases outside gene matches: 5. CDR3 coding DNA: TGTGCCAGCAGACAGGGGGCGCCCACTGAAGCTTTCTTT. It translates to CASRQGAPTEAFF.

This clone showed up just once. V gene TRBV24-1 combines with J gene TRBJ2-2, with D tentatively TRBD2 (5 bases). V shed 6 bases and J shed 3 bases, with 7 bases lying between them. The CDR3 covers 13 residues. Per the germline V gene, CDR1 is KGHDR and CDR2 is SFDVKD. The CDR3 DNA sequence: TGTGCCACCAGTTGGCGGGACACCGGGGAGCTGTTTTTT. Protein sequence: CATSWRDTGELFF.

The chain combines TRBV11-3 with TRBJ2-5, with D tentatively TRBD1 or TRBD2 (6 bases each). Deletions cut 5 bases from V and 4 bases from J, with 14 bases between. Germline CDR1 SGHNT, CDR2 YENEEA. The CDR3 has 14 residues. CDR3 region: CASSGRGGGETQYF. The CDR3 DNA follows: TGTGCCAGCAGCGGACGCGGAGGGGGAGAGACCCAGTACTTC.

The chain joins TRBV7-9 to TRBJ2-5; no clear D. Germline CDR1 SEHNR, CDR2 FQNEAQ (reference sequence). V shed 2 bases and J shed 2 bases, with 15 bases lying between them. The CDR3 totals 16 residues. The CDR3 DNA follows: TGTGCCAGCAGCTTACGCCCCGTTCTGCAGCAAGAGACCCAGTACTTC. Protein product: CASSLRPVLQQETQYF.

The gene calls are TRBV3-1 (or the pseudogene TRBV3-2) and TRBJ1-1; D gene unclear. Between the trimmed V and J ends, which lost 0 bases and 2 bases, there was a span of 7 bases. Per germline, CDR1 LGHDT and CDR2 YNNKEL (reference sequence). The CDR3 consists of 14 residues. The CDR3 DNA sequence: TGTGCCAGCAGCCAAGATTCCCCAAACACTGAAGCTTTCTTT. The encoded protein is CASSQDSPNTEAFF.

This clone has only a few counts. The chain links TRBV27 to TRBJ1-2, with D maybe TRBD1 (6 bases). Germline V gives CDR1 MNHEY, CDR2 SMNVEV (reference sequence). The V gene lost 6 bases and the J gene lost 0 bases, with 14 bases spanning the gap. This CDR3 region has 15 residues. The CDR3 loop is CASSKLTGTNYGYTF. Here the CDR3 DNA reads TGTGCCAGCAGCAAATTAACAGGGACTAACTATGGCTACACCTTC.